The source of this T cell receptor (beta chain) is a study of shared clonotypes between healthy human individuals. This clone was detected only once. V shed 4 bases, J shed 1 base, and the junction held 9 bases outside the gene matches. Germline assignment: CDR1 SEHNR and CDR2 FQNEAQ (reference sequence). CDR3 length: 16 amino acids. Data came from immunoSEQ multiplex PCR; TCRdb stores just in-frame clones and leaves some out. The sample has roughly 700,000 clones; less than 85% are singletons. The chain carries TRBV7-9 and TRBJ1-2; 7 nucleotides match TRBD1. The receptor was derived from a woman aged 30 to 39 in good health. Input material: memory CD4+ T cells sorted from blood. Subset meaning: CD45RA-negative fraction. CDR3 DNA: TGTGCCAGCAGCTCAGCTACAGGGGAGGATAACTATGGCTACACCTTC. Residues: CASSSATGEDNYGYTF.